These 30 T cell receptor beta chains came from one sample sequenced in a study of vaccination effects on CD4 cells after COVID-19. Sequenced by immunoSEQ multiplex PCR; TCRdb stores in-frame clones only, minus some. The sample lists tens of thousands of clones, around 77% occurring once. After expansion with viral peptide pools in the ViraFEST assay, antigen-specific CD4+ T cells were sequenced. Subsequent to roughly 9 days of culture, CD4+ T cells were isolated. Vaccine recipients, nucleocapsid antibody negative, had no prior SARS-CoV-2 infection. Their antigen targets remain unknown. The sample in question was CD4+ T cells from PBMCs cultured with HCoV-NL63 spike peptides, obtained before COVID-19 vaccination. The receptors stem from a human donor who received a COVID-19 vaccine.

There are a few counts of this clone. The chain joins TRBV3-1 (or the pseudogene TRBV3-2) to TRBJ1-2; a weak D match, TRBD1 (5 bases). Germline CDR1 is LGHDT and CDR2 is YNNKEL (reference sequence). CDR3 size: 14 residues. V was pared by 3 bases and J by 11 bases, with 19 bases between. The DNA for the CDR3 is TGTGCCAGCAGCCATGCCCCCAGGGATAAGAGTTACACCTTC. This sequence encodes CASSHAPRDKSYTF.

This chain joins TRBV6-5 and TRBJ2-5; 10 bases are shared with TRBD2. Per germline, CDR1 MNHEY and CDR2 SVGAGI. Germline trimming cut 0 bases from V and 2 bases from J; bases unmatched to any gene: 3. The CDR3 runs 16 residues. The CDR3 is CASSYSGSGGQETQYF. In DNA form, the CDR3 reads TGTGCCAGCAGTTACTCTGGTAGCGGGGGGCAAGAGACCCAGTACTTC.

This clone came up a few times. The genes are TRBV15 and TRBJ2-7; D not certain. CDR3 length: 13 residues. Germline CDR1 is LNHNV and CDR2 is YYDKDF (reference sequence). V was trimmed by 0 bases and J by 4 bases, leaving 7 bases between them. The CDR3: CATSRDRRYEQYV. The DNA for the CDR3 is TGTGCCACCAGCAGAGATCGCCGATACGAGCAGTACGTC.

This clone came up once. The chain recombines TRBV5-1 with TRBJ2-3; 7 nucleotides match TRBD1. The germline CDR1 and CDR2 sequences are SGHRS and YFSETQ. This CDR3 is built from 16 residues. J was trimmed by 0 bases and V by 4 bases; bases with no gene match: 8. DNA for the CDR3: TGCGCCAGCAGCCTCGGGACAGATACTAGCACAGATACGCAGTATTTT. Translating gives CASSLGTDTSTDTQYF.

This chain joins TRBV28 and TRBJ2-7; the match to TRBD2 covers 8 bases. Germline V gene data show CDR1 as MDHEN and CDR2 as SYDVKM. V lost 6 bases to trimming and J lost 6 bases; unmatched junction nucleotides: 10. The CDR3 length is 14 residues. CDR3 coding DNA: TGTGCCAGCAGGGTCGGGGGGGCGATTGGCGAGCAGTACGTC. This translates into CASRVGGAIGEQYV.

This clone was seen just once. CDR3 sequence reads: CASSHSGTGRNEQFF. The CDR3 DNA is TGTGCCAGCAGCCATTCAGGGACAGGAAGAAATGAGCAGTTCTTC. The V and J genes are TRBV7-8 and TRBJ2-1; 8 bases map to TRBD1. V shed 5 bases and J 7 bases; nucleotides not matched to a gene: 10. Germline V gene sequence: CDR1 SGHVS, CDR2 FQNEAQ. This CDR3 region has 15 residues.

This chain links TRBV15 with TRBJ1-2; 10 bases map to TRBD1. The CDR3 length is 15 residues. The junction had 5 bases not matched to a gene; V was cut back by 0 bases and J by 7 bases. Germline V gene sequence: CDR1 LNHNV, CDR2 YYDKDF (reference sequence). The CDR3 nucleotides are TGTGCCACCAGCAGAGATCGCGGGACAGGGGTTGGCTACACCTTC. Translated: CATSRDRGTGVGYTF.

This clone was recorded a few times. V gene TRBV27 combines with J gene TRBJ2-1; TRBD2 aligns across 7 bases. Trimming removed 5 bases from V and 4 bases from J; junction bases left unmatched: 5. Germline-derived CDR1 and CDR2 are MNHEY and SMNVEV (reference sequence). The CDR3 has 14 residues. Here the CDR3 DNA reads TGTGCCAGCAGTCCGCAGCGGGGTTACAATGAGCAGTTCTTC. Its protein product is CASSPQRGYNEQFF.

The V call is TRBV6-5, the J call TRBJ2-7; D unresolved. The CDR3 sequence is 15 residues long. CDR1 is MNHEY and CDR2 is SVGAGI in the germline V gene. V lost 7 bases and J lost 0, with 16 bases in between. The CDR3 is CASKLQWESSYEQYV. In nucleotides, the CDR3 is TGTGCCAGCAAGCTACAGTGGGAAAGCTCCTACGAGCAGTACGTC.

The chain uses TRBV18 and TRBJ2-1, with D maybe TRBD2 (5 bases). Germline values: CDR1 KGHSH, CDR2 LQKENI. This CDR3 region has 14 residues. The V end was cut by 2 bases, the J end by 5 bases, with 10 bases between. This CDR3 reads CASSPFLRDNEQFF. For the CDR3, the DNA is TGTGCCAGCTCACCATTTCTGAGGGACAATGAGCAGTTCTTC.

Here the CDR3 reads CASSTGVLAKLFF. The CDR3 nucleotides read TGTGCCAGCAGTACTGGGGTCCTGGCGAAACTGTTTTTT. This rearrangement joins TRBV6-5 to TRBJ1-4, with D uncertain. Per germline, CDR1 MNHEY and CDR2 SVGAGI. The ends were cut back, 5 bases at V and 11 bases at J, with 15 bases in the middle. CDR3 length equals 13 residues.

CDR3 residues: CASSPQGTAQETQYF. CDR3 DNA: TGTGCCAGCTCACCACAAGGGACAGCTCAAGAGACCCAGTACTTC. This chain joins TRBV18 and TRBJ2-5; 7 bases are a match to TRBD1. Losses at the gene ends were 1 base for V and 2 bases for J; bases not matched to a gene: 4. CDR3 length: 15 amino acids. Germline-derived CDR1 and CDR2 are KGHSH and LQKENI.

This chain joins TRBV27 and TRBJ2-1; a possible D gene is TRBD2 (5 bases). V dropped 6 bases and J dropped 5 bases, with 8 bases sitting between them. In germline, CDR1 is MNHEY, CDR2 SMNVEV (reference sequence). The CDR3 totals 12 residues. For the CDR3, the DNA is TGTGCCAGCAGGACTATCCACAATGAGCAGTTCTTC. Encoded protein: CASRTIHNEQFF.

In its sample, this clone was seen once. The chain joins TRBV5-1 to TRBJ2-5, with 9 bases lining up with TRBD1. Trimming at V came to 2 bases and at J to 5 bases, leaving 4 bases not matched to a gene. The CDR3 consists of 14 residues. CDR1 is SGHRS and CDR2 is YFSETQ in the germline V gene. The CDR3: CASSFTGGLETQYF. The CDR3 nucleotides are TGCGCCAGCAGCTTTACAGGGGGCTTGGAGACCCAGTACTTC.

The V and J genes are TRBV5-1 and TRBJ2-5; TRBD2 agrees at 15 bases. The V and J ends lost 4 bases and 2 bases, in that order; junction bases with no gene match: 3. Germline V CDR1 and CDR2: SGHRS, YFSETQ. The CDR3 totals 16 residues. DNA for the CDR3: TGCGCCAGCAGCCTAGGACTAGCGGGGGGGCAAGAGACCCAGTACTTC. Its protein product is CASSLGLAGGQETQYF.

The chain has TRBV18 and TRBJ2-5, with D uncertain. The CDR3 is made up of 12 amino acids. Trimming took 6 bases from V and 2 from J, leaving 7 bases between them. Germline V CDR1 and CDR2: KGHSH, LQKENI. In DNA form, the CDR3 reads TGTGCCAGCTCGACATCTCAAGAGACCCAGTACTTC. Translated, it gives CASSTSQETQYF.

This clone has only a few counts. This chain joins TRBV2 and TRBJ1-4; weak D call: TRBD1 (6 bases). The V gene's germline CDR1 is SNHLY and CDR2 FYNNEI. The CDR3 sequence is 14 residues long. V was trimmed by 5 bases and J by 8 bases, leaving 15 bases between them. The DNA for the CDR3 is TGTGCCAGCAGTAGGGACAAGGGATGGGAAAAACTGTTTTTT. This codes for CASSRDKGWEKLFF. Looking up the rest from reference TRBV2 and TRBJ1-4 gives the full variable domain: EPEVTQTPSHQVTQMGQEVILRCVPISNHLYFYWYRQILGQKVEFLVSFYNNEISEKSEIFDDQFSVERPDGSNFTLKIRSTKLEDSAMYFCASSRDKGWEKLFFGSGTQLSVL.

The rearrangement uses TRBV24-1 and TRBJ2-2; 9 positions agree with TRBD1. The V segment lost 4 bases and the J segment 5 bases; nucleotides outside the gene matches: 7. The CDR3 runs to 16 residues. The germline V gene encodes CDR1 KGHDR and CDR2 SFDVKD. The DNA for the CDR3 is TGTGCCACCAGTGACCCGGGACAGGGAATTACCGGGGAGCTGTTTTTT. It specifies CATSDPGQGITGELFF.

The V gene is TRBV14, the J gene TRBJ1-2, with D unresolved. The CDR3 is made up of 13 amino acids. Per the germline V gene, CDR1 is SGHDN and CDR2 is FVKESK. The V end lost 4 bases, the J end lost 8 bases, and 14 bases lay between the germline ends. For the CDR3, the DNA is TGTGCCAGCAGCCCCGGGCGGCGGGGAGGCTACACCTTC. It translates to CASSPGRRGGYTF.

The chain uses TRBV5-1 and TRBJ1-2; 9 bases agree with TRBD1. V lost 0 bases, J lost 7 bases, and 10 bases stayed unmatched. CDR1 SGHRS and CDR2 YFSETQ come from the germline V gene. The CDR3 is 16 residues long. The DNA of the CDR3 is TGCGCCAGCAGCTTGGACCAACAGGGGGCGCGGTCTGGCTACACCTTC. As protein: CASSLDQQGARSGYTF.

This sequence joins TRBV6-2 or TRBV6-3 and TRBJ2-3; 12 nucleotides align to TRBD1. The CDR3 is 17 amino acids. The germline V gene has CDR1 MNHEY and CDR2 SVGEGT. V gave up 2 bases and J gave up 3 bases; unmatched junction bases: 6. CDR3 amino acids: CASSYTRDRGRTDTQYF. In DNA form, the CDR3 reads TGTGCCAGCAGTTACACCCGGGACAGGGGGCGTACAGATACGCAGTATTTT.

V and J are TRBV5-1 and TRBJ1-1, with 8 bases aligning to TRBD1. The CDR3 covers 14 residues. V gave up 4 bases and J gave up 3 bases; unmatched junction bases: 5. The germline gives CDR1 SGHRS, CDR2 YFSETQ. In DNA form, the CDR3 reads TGCGCCAGCAGCAAATTGACAGGGGACACTGAAGCTTTCTTT. The encoded protein is CASSKLTGDTEAFF.

The V and J genes are TRBV30 and TRBJ1-5; tentatively, D is TRBD1 (6 bases). Per germline, CDR1 GTSNPN and CDR2 SVGIG (reference sequence). The CDR3 is 17 residues long. V gave up 0 bases and J gave up 0 bases, with 15 bases separating them. The CDR3 spells CAWSVDSGGPSNQPQHF. The DNA of the CDR3 is TGTGCCTGGAGTGTGGACAGCGGGGGGCCTAGCAATCAGCCCCAGCATTTT. Full variable domain (outside the CDR3, taken from reference TRBV30 and TRBJ1-5): SQTIHQWPATLVQPVGSPLSLECTVEGTSNPNLYWYRQAAGRGLQLLFYSVGIGQISSEVPQNLSASRPQDRQFILSSKKLLLSDSGFYLCAWSVDSGGPSNQPQHFGDGTRLSIL.

This rearrangement joins TRBV2 to TRBJ2-6, with D unclear. The ends were cut back, 6 bases at V and 1 base at J, with 10 bases in the middle. Germline lookup yields CDR1 SNHLY and CDR2 FYNNEI. This CDR3 has 15 residues. The CDR3 sequence is CASRERPSGANVLTF. The CDR3 DNA reads as TGTGCCAGCAGGGAAAGACCTTCTGGGGCCAACGTCCTGACTTTC.

Only a few counts were recorded for this clone. This rearrangement joins TRBV5-1 to TRBJ2-2; TRBD1 agrees at 8 bases. Germline-derived CDR1 and CDR2 are SGHRS and YFSETQ. The V gene end was trimmed by 4 bases and the J gene end by 5 bases; junction bases not matched to a gene: 10. This CDR3 spans 16 amino acids. Here the CDR3 reads CASSPSDRARTGELFF. In nucleotides, the CDR3 is TGCGCCAGCAGCCCCTCGGACAGGGCAAGAACCGGGGAGCTGTTTTTT.

J is TRBJ1-2 and V is TRBV7-8; 9 bases are shared with TRBD1. The CDR3 is 14 residues long. CDR1 and CDR2 (germline): SGHVS, FQNEAQ. Losses at the gene ends were 7 bases for V and 5 bases for J; bases not matched to a gene: 8. DNA of the CDR3: TGTGCCAGCACCAGGGACAGGGTTGGGTATGGCTACACCTTC. This sequence encodes CASTRDRVGYGYTF.

The rearrangement joins TRBV9 to TRBJ1-5; maybe TRBD1 (5 bases). Germline CDR1 reads SGDLS; CDR2 reads YYNGEE. V lost 4 bases and J 5 bases, leaving 13 bases between the germline ends. The CDR3 sequence is 14 residues long. The CDR3 sequence: CASSPSGGYQPQHF. CDR3 bases: TGTGCCAGCAGCCCATCGGGGGGGTATCAGCCCCAGCATTTT.

This clone was observed once. The chain employs TRBV7-3 and TRBJ2-1; TRBD1 is a possible D gene (6 bases). Deletions cut 1 base from V and 6 bases from J, with 7 bases between. This CDR3 is built from 13 residues. In germline, CDR1 is SGHTA, CDR2 FQGTGA. DNA of the CDR3: TGTGCCAGCAGCTTAAGAGGGGGCAATGAGCAGTTCTTC. Residues: CASSLRGGNEQFF.

The rearrangement uses TRBV6-1 and TRBJ2-7; D gene ambiguous. The CDR3 length is 14 residues. Trimming shortened V by 0 bases and J by 7 bases, and 13 bases separated the two germline ends. Germline V gives CDR1 MNHNS, CDR2 SASEGT. The CDR3 protein is CASSEAVRVGEQYV. The CDR3 DNA reads TGTGCCAGCAGTGAAGCAGTAAGGGTAGGGGAGCAGTACGTC.

The chain carries TRBV6-5 and TRBJ2-2, with a weak D call TRBD2 (6 bases). The CDR3 is 14 residues long. Trimming took off 10 bases at V and 4 bases at J, with 16 bases between the two ends. The V gene's germline CDR1 is MNHEY and CDR2 SVGAGI. The CDR3, as DNA: TGTGCCACCAACTTGGGGGGATCCACCGGGGAGCTGTTTTTT. This gives the protein CATNLGGSTGELFF.